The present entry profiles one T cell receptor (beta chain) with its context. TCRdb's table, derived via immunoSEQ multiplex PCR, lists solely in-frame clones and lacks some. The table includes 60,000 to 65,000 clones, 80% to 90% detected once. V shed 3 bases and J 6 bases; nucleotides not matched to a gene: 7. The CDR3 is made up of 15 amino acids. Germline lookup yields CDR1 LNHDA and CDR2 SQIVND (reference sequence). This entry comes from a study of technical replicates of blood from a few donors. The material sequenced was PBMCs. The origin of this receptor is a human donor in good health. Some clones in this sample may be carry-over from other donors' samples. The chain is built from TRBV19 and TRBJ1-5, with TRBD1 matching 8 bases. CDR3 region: CASSIDDRGSQPQHF. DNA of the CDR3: TGTGCCAGTAGTATTGACGACAGGGGAAGTCAGCCCCAGCATTTT.